The 10 T cell receptor beta chains given below trace back to one sample, sequenced in a study of CD8+ T cells in alopecia areata (dated by TCRdb to the late 2010s). The sample's treatment or condition label is to be understood as: oral pan-JAK inhibitor, 5-10 mg twice daily. Library preparation employed the immunoSEQ multiplex PCR assay. To provide template for TCR sequencing, every sample had RNA extracted and reverse transcribed into cDNA. TCRdb's version of the immuneACCESS table is confined to in-frame rearrangements and falls short of the full clone set. An unresolved V gene accounts for under half of the shortfall where checked; the remainder is of unknown origin. The sample data list 180,000 or so clones, and about half of these were observed just once. The ten largest clonotypes hold 10% of the sample. The sample was CD8+ T cells sorted from blood, taken around week 54, from a patient treated with tofacitinib. Source of these receptors: a human donor with alopecia areata.

A few counts support this clone. In DNA, the CDR3 is TGTGCCATCAAACGGGACACCTTAGTCGATACGCAGTATTTT. Its translation: CAIKRDTLVDTQYF. The chain carries TRBV10-3 and TRBJ2-3; the D gene is possibly TRBD1 (6 bases). The CDR3 consists of 14 residues. Per the germline V gene, CDR1 is ENHRY and CDR2 is SYGVKD. V was trimmed by 7 bases and J by 6 bases, leaving 17 bases between them.

The table lists this clone with a few counts. The chain is built from TRBV19 and TRBJ2-1; D may be TRBD2 (6 bases). Germline CDR1 and CDR2: LNHDA and SQIVND (reference sequence). V lost 5 bases to trimming and J lost 10 bases, with 12 bases between them. This CDR3 comprises 12 residues. In DNA form, the CDR3 reads TGTGCCAGTAGTTCCCGGGGGAGGGAGCAGTTCTTC. This translates into CASSSRGREQFF.

This clone was recorded a few times. The chain couples TRBV7-9 to TRBJ1-2; TRBD1 agrees at 8 bases. V lost 1 base and J lost 4; bases outside the gene matches: 5. The germline gives CDR1 SEHNR, CDR2 FQNEAQ (reference sequence). CDR3 size: 15 residues. The DNA of the CDR3 is TGTGCCAGCAGCTTAGACGGGACAGGACGCTATGGCTACACCTTC. This codes for CASSLDGTGRYGYTF.

The gene calls are TRBV9 and TRBJ1-1, with D maybe TRBD1 (5 bases). This CDR3 is built from 12 residues. CDR1 SGDLS and CDR2 YYNGEE come from the germline V gene. Trimming stripped 0 bases from V and 8 bases from J, with 8 bases between. As DNA, the CDR3 is TGTGCCAGCAGCGTAGCGGAGGGGGAAGCTTTCTTT. Its translation: CASSVAEGEAFF. Full variable domain (rest looked up from reference TRBV9 and TRBJ1-1): DSGVTQTPKHLITATGQRVTLRCSPRSGDLSVYWYQQSLDQGLQFLIQYYNGEERAKGNILERFSAQQFPDLHSELNLSSLELGDSALYFCASSVAEGEAFFGQGTRLTVV.

The chain is built from TRBV5-6 and TRBJ1-2; 8 nucleotides agree with TRBD1. This CDR3 comprises 15 residues. Germline V gives CDR1 SGHDT, CDR2 YYEEEE. V lost 4 bases and J lost 5; bases outside the gene matches: 10. CDR3 sequence reads: CASSPYPGTGYGYTF. Written as DNA, the CDR3 is TGTGCCAGCAGCCCCTACCCCGGGACAGGTTATGGCTACACCTTC.

The table lists this clone with a few counts. The chain uses TRBV7-9 and TRBJ2-1; 9 bases line up with TRBD1. Trimming removed 1 base from V and 8 bases from J; junction bases left unmatched: 6. The germline V gene has CDR1 SEHNR and CDR2 FQNEAQ (reference sequence). CDR3 length: 15 amino acids. The DNA of the CDR3 is TGTGCCAGCAGCTTAGGAGAGACAGGGGGATATGAGCAGTTCTTC. It is translated as CASSLGETGGYEQFF.

V usage is TRBV5-4 and J usage is TRBJ2-2, with no clear D. The length of the CDR3 is 13 residues. In germline, CDR1 is SGHNT, CDR2 YYREEE (reference sequence). The V end lost 0 bases, the J end lost 5 bases, and 5 bases lay between the germline ends. CDR3 nucleotide sequence: TGTGCCAGCAGCTTGGCTGGGACCGGGGAGCTGTTTTTT. It translates to CASSLAGTGELFF.

This clone came up once. The chain uses TRBV5-1 and TRBJ2-5; D may match TRBD1 or TRBD2 (5 bases each). Germline loops: CDR1 SGHRS, CDR2 YFSETQ. Trimming removed 5 bases at V and 5 bases at J, with 16 bases between. The CDR3 is made up of 14 amino acids. The CDR3 loop is CASRPGSRGETQYF. The CDR3 DNA is TGCGCCAGCAGGCCGGGAAGTAGGGGTGAGACCCAGTACTTC. Filled out from reference TRBV5-1 and TRBJ2-5, the complete variable domain reads KAGVTQTPRYLIKTRGQQVTLSCSPISGHRSVSWYQQTPGQGLQFLFEYFSETQRNKGNFPGRFSGRQFSNSRSEMNVSTLELGDSALYLCASRPGSRGETQYFGPGTRLLVL.

The rearrangement links TRBV13 to TRBJ2-5; D is perhaps TRBD2 (5 bases). The CDR3 runs 13 residues. Trimming took off 2 bases at V and 7 bases at J, with 11 bases between the two ends. CDR1 is PRHDT and CDR2 is FYEKMQ in the germline V gene (reference sequence). CDR3 residues: CASSLLAEGTQYF. The CDR3, as DNA: TGTGCCAGCAGCTTACTAGCTGAAGGGACCCAGTACTTC.

The gene calls are TRBV30 and TRBJ1-6, with 7 bases fitting TRBD1. The germline V gene has CDR1 GTSNPN and CDR2 SVGIG (reference sequence). V lost 2 bases and J lost 6; bases outside the gene matches: 7. The length of the CDR3 is 15 residues. The CDR3 here is CAWSTGVYGNSPLHF. The CDR3 bases are TGTGCCTGGAGTACAGGGGTCTACGGTAATTCACCCCTCCACTTT.